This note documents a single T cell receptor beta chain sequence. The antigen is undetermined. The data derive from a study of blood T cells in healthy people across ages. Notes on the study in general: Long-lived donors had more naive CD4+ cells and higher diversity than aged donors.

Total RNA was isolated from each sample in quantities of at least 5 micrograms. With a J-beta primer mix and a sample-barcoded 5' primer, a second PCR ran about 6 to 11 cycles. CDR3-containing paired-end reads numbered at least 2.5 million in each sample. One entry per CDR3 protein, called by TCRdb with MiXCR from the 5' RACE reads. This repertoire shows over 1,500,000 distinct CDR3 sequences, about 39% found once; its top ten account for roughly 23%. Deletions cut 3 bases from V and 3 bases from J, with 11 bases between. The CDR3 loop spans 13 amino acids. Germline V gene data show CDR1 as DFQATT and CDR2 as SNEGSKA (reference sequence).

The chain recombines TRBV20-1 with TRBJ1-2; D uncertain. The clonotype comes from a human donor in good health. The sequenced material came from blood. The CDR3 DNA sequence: TGCAGTGCTAGTCCTGGATACGACTATGGCTACACCTTC. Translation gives CSASPGYDYGYTF.